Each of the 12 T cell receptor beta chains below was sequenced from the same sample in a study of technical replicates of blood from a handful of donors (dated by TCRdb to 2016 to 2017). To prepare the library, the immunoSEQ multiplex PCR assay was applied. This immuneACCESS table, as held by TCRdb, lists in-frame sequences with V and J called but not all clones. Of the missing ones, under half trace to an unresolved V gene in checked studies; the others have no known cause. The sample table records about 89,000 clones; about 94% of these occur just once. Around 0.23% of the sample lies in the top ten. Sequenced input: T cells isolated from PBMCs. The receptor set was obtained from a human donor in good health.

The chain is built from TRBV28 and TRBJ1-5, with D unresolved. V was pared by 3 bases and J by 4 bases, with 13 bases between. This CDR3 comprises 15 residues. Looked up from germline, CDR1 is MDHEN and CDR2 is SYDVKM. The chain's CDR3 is CASSLTTSRNQPQHF. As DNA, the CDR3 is TGTGCCAGCAGTTTGACTACCTCGCGGAATCAGCCCCAGCATTTT.

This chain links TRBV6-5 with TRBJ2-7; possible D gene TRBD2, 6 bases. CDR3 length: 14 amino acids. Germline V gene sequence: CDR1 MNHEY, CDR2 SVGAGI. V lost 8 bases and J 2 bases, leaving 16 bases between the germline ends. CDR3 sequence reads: CASVGPGRPYEQYF. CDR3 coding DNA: TGTGCCAGCGTGGGACCCGGGAGACCCTACGAGCAGTACTTC.

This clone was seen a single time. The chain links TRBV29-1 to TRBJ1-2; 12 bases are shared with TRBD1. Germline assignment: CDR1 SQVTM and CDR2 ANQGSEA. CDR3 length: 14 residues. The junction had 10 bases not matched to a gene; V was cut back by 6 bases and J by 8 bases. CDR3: CSVRKGQGARGYTF. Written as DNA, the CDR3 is TGCAGCGTCCGCAAGGGACAGGGGGCGAGGGGCTACACCTTC. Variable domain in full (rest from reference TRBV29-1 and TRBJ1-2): SAVISQKPSRDICQRGTSLTIQCQVDSQVTMMFWYRQQPGQSLTLIATANQGSEATYESGFVIDKFPISRPNLTFSTLTVSNMSPEDSSIYLCSVRKGQGARGYTFGSGTRLTVV.

The CDR3 is CASSLDGSNTEAFF. CDR3 in DNA: TGTGCCAGCAGCTTAGACGGGTCAAACACTGAAGCTTTCTTT. This sequence joins TRBV11-3 and TRBJ1-1; D not certain. The CDR3 loop spans 14 amino acids. V was pared by 0 bases and J by 2 bases, with 7 bases between. Germline-derived CDR1 and CDR2 are SGHNT and YENEEA.

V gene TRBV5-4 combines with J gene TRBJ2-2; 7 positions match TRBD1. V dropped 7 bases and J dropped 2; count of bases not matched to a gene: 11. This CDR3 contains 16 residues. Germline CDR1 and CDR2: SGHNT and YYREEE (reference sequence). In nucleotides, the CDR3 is TGTGCCAGCCATTACCCGGGACAGATAAACACCGGGGAGCTGTTTTTT. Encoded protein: CASHYPGQINTGELFF.

Here the CDR3 DNA reads TGTGCCAGCAGCTTCAGGTACGAGCAGTACTTC. It specifies CASSFRYEQYF. The chain combines TRBV7-2 with TRBJ2-7; no firm D call. The CDR3 consists of 11 residues. Deletions cut 3 bases from V and 4 bases from J, with 4 bases between. Germline CDR1 and CDR2: SGHTA and FQGNSA.

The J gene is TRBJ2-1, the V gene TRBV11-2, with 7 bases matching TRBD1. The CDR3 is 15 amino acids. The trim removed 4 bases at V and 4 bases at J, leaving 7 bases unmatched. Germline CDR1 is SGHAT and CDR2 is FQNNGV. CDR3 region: CASSSTQQGYNEQFF. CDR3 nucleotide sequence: TGTGCCAGCAGCTCAACACAACAGGGGTACAATGAGCAGTTCTTC.

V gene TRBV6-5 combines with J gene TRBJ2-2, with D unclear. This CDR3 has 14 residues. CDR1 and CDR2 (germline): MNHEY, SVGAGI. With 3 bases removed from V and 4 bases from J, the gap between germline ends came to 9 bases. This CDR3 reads CASSYYSGTGELFF. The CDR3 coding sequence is TGTGCCAGCAGTTATTATAGTGGCACCGGGGAGCTGTTTTTT.

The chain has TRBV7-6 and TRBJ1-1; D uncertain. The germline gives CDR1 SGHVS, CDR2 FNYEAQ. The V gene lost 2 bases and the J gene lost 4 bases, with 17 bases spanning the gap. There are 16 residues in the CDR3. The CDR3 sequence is CASSLSGVSRGTEAFF. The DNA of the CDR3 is TGTGCCAGCAGCTTAAGTGGGGTTAGCCGGGGCACTGAAGCTTTCTTT.

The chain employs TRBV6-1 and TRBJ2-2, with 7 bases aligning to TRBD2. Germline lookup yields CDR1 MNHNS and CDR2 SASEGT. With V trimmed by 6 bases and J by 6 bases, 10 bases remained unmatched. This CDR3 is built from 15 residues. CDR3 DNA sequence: TGTGCCAGCAGCCTCCTCACGCGGGAGTCCGGGGAGCTGTTTTTT. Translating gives CASSLLTRESGELFF.

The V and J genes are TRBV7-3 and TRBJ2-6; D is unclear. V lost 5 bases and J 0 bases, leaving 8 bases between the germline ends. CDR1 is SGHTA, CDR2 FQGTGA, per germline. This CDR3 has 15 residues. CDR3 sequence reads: CASSPGLSGANVLTF. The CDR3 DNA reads TGTGCCAGCAGCCCAGGCCTCTCTGGGGCCAACGTCCTGACTTTC.

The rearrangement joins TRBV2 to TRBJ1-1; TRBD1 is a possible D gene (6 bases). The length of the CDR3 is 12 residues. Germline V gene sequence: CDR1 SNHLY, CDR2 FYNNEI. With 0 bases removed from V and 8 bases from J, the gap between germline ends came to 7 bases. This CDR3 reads CASSEAGTEAFF. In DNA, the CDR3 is TGTGCCAGCAGTGAAGCCGGGACAGAAGCTTTCTTT.